This T cell receptor (beta chain) was identified during a study of regulatory and conventional T cells in RAG deficiency. Germline CDR1 and CDR2: MNHNS and SASEGT. The CDR3 runs to 14 residues. Blood CD4+ CD25-high CD127-low regulatory T cells supplied the genomic DNA template. Remarks on this clone: One end of the junction varies from germline; a read error may be responsible.

Profiled with immunoSEQ multiplex PCR; TCRdb holds only in-frame clones, not every one. The data show about 19,000 clones, approximately 88% seen once. This same sample was also taken into another study, of regulatory T cells. That work states: Amplification used 52 TRBV primers and 13 TRBJ primers. In patients, unique TRB V-J pairs were restricted and V/J usage skewed, especially in Tregs.

The chain employs TRBV6-1 and TRBJ2-1; TRBD2 matches at 7 bases. Sample: Tregs sorted from blood. This TCR was recovered from a human donor in good health. The CDR3 DNA sequence: TGTGCCTGCAGTGAGGTGGGAGGGAACAATGTGCAGTTCTTC. Its protein is CACSEVGGNNVQFF.